These T cell receptor beta chains were read from a single sample in a study of T cell responses to AZD1222 COVID-19 vaccine. Assay: immunoSEQ multiplex PCR; the TCRdb copy retains only in-frame clones and omits some. This sample has roughly 100,000 clones, with 82% found just once. Specimen: peripheral blood, collected on day 0 of AZD1222 vaccination. These receptors originate from an adult in good health. The CDR3 runs from the conserved cysteine through the conserved F or W. D genes are given only for firm matches. Size is omitted from some rows. Given values are once, few, many or a class for expanded clones.

j_call,v_call,clone_size,d_call,cdr3_nt,cdr3_aa
TRBJ1-1,TRBV5-4,.,TRBD1,TGTGCCAGCAGCCGGGGGCAGGGGGCCGTTCGCACTGAAGCTTTCTTT,CASSRGQGAVRTEAFF
TRBJ1-3,TRBV7-2,.,TRBD1,TGTGCCAGCAGACTCGACAGGGTCTCTGGAAACACCATATATTTT,CASRLDRVSGNTIYF
TRBJ2-7,TRBV12-3/TRBV12-4,.,.,TGTGCCAGCAGTTTACGGTCAGAGACCGAGCAGTACTTC,CASSLRSETEQYF
TRBJ1-1,TRBV7-8,.,TRBD1,TGTGCCAGCAGCTTAGTACAGGGGAGGACTGAAGCTTTCTTT,CASSLVQGRTEAFF
TRBJ2-2,TRBV29-1,.,.,TGCAGCGTTCATCAGGGAACCGGGGAGCTGTTTTTT,CSVHQGTGELFF
TRBJ2-7,TRBV9,.,.,TGTGCCAGCACCCCGGGCGAGCAGTACTTC,CASTPGEQYF
TRBJ2-5,TRBV29-1,.,TRBD2,TGCAGCGTTGTCGGCGGGGGGGCCGCAGAGACCCAGTACTTC,CSVVGGGAAETQYF
TRBJ2-1,TRBV5-4,.,TRBD2,TGTGCCAGCAGCTCCCGACTAGCGGGCTTAAATTTGGATGAGCAGTTCTTC,CASSSRLAGLNLDEQFF
TRBJ2-3,TRBV2,.,TRBD2,TGTGCCAGCACTAGACTAGCGGGGGGGAAAGATACGCAGTATTTT,CASTRLAGGKDTQYF
TRBJ1-6,TRBV7-3,.,TRBD1,TGTGCCAGCAGCACTGGGACAGGCTATAATTCACCCCTCCACTTT,CASSTGTGYNSPLHF
TRBJ1-3,TRBV6-5,.,.,TGTGCCAGCAGGGGGGGGGCAGAACCTGGAAACACCATATATTTT,CASRGGAEPGNTIYF
TRBJ2-7,TRBV6-2/TRBV6-3,.,.,TGTGCCAGCAGTTACAGCGGTTCGCCCTACGAGCAGTACTTC,CASSYSGSPYEQYF
TRBJ2-3,TRBV9,once,TRBD2,TGTGCCAGCAGCCCCACCGGGACTAGTCTTCCAGATACGCAGTATTTT,CASSPTGTSLPDTQYF
TRBJ1-4,TRBV18,.,.,TGTGCCAGCTCAACGACCATGAATGAAAAACTGTTTTTT,CASSTTMNEKLFF
TRBJ2-1,TRBV5-1,.,.,TGCGCCAGCAGTTCTCCTGAAGGGGGGTCCTACAATGAGCAGTTCTTC,CASSSPEGGSYNEQFF
TRBJ2-3,TRBV7-3,.,.,TGTGCCAGCAGCTTTGCCCAGGGGCCCCCAGATACGCAGTATTTT,CASSFAQGPPDTQYF
TRBJ1-2,TRBV6-5,.,TRBD1,TGTGCCAGCAGACCTTCACAGGGGGCGTCCTATGGCTACACCTTC,CASRPSQGASYGYTF
TRBJ1-2,TRBV30,.,.,TGTGCCTGGAGTCGTAACAGGGTTAGCTATGGCTACACCTTC,CAWSRNRVSYGYTF
TRBJ1-5,TRBV19,.,TRBD1,TGTGCCAGTAGCCCTCAAGGGACAGGGAATCAGCCCCAGCATTTT,CASSPQGTGNQPQHF
TRBJ2-1,TRBV14,.,TRBD2,TGTGCCAGCAGCAAAACTAGCGGGACTATAAATGAGCAGTTCTTC,CASSKTSGTINEQFF
TRBJ2-2,TRBV5-1,.,.,TGCGCCAGCAGCTTGGTAGGGGACGCCGGGGAGCTGTTTTTT,CASSLVGDAGELFF
TRBJ1-2,TRBV7-9,.,.,TGTGCCAGCAGCTTAATTCAGGGCGGCTATGGCTACACCTTC,CASSLIQGGYGYTF
TRBJ2-1,TRBV7-2,once,TRBD2,TGTGCCAGCAGGTTTGGGAGGGGCTCCTACAATGAGCAGTTCTTC,CASRFGRGSYNEQFF
TRBJ2-1,TRBV5-1,.,.,TGCGCCAGCAGCTTGGTAAGGCACAATGAGCAGTTCTTC,CASSLVRHNEQFF
TRBJ2-1,TRBV5-1,.,.,TGCGCCAGCAGCTTGGAAGGGGGGAGTTACAATGAGCAGTTCTTC,CASSLEGGSYNEQFF
TRBJ1-5,TRBV9,.,.,TGTGCCAGCAGCGTAGCCGACAATCAGCCCCAGCATTTT,CASSVADNQPQHF
TRBJ1-5,TRBV6-5,.,.,TGTGCCAGCAGTTTCTCGTGGGGGCAGGCTCGGCCCCAGCATTTT,CASSFSWGQARPQHF
TRBJ2-5,TRBV18,.,TRBD2,TGTGCCAGCTCCCGGGGGGGTGACGAGACCCAGTACTTC,CASSRGGDETQYF
TRBJ1-1,TRBV29-1,once,.,TGCAGCGTTGGGCCAGGGATGAACACTGAAGCTTTCTTT,CSVGPGMNTEAFF
TRBJ2-7,TRBV18,.,.,TGTGCCAGCTCACCAATCGGGCCGGCTACATACGAGCAGTACTTC,CASSPIGPATYEQYF
TRBJ1-6,TRBV7-8,.,TRBD1,TGTGCCAGCAGCTTAGCGAGGACAGGGCTCTATAATTCACCCCTCCACTTT,CASSLARTGLYNSPLHF
TRBJ2-5,TRBV4-2,.,.,TGTGCCAGCAGCCAAGCGGGGGTCTCCAAAGAGACCCAGTACTTC,CASSQAGVSKETQYF
TRBJ2-1,TRBV2,few,.,TGTGCCAGCAGTGATTCTTTCCGAAACGAGCAGTTCTTC,CASSDSFRNEQFF
TRBJ2-2,TRBV5-4,.,.,TGTGCCAGCAGCTTGGGAGGGGAAGTGACCGGGGAGCTGTTTTTT,CASSLGGEVTGELFF
TRBJ2-3,TRBV9,.,.,TGTGCCAGCAGCGCCCCTGAGGGTACGCAGTATTTT,CASSAPEGTQYF
TRBJ2-5,TRBV7-2,.,.,TGTGCCAGCAGCTTAGCACAGGGTGTGGAGACCCAGTACTTC,CASSLAQGVETQYF
TRBJ1-1,TRBV5-1,.,TRBD1,TGCGCCAGCAGCTTGACGATCGGGACAGGGTCGGCGGGACTGAACACTGAAGCTTTCTTT,CASSLTIGTGSAGLNTEAFF
TRBJ1-5,TRBV6-5,few,.,TGTGCCAGCAGGATGGGTAGTGGTAGCAATCAGCCCCAGCATTTT,CASRMGSGSNQPQHF
TRBJ2-2,TRBV29-1,.,.,TGCAGCGTTCACGAGGGCACCGGGGAGCTGTTTTTT,CSVHEGTGELFF
TRBJ1-5,TRBV24-1,.,.,TGTGCCACCAGTGGCAATTATAGCAATCAGCCCCAGCATTTT,CATSGNYSNQPQHF
TRBJ2-7,TRBV19,.,.,TGTGCCAGACAGAGGGCAAACTCCTACGAGCAGTACTTC,CARQRANSYEQYF
TRBJ1-1,TRBV2,.,.,TGTGCCAGCAGTGGGCGGGCAGGGGAAGCTTTCTTT,CASSGRAGEAFF
TRBJ2-1,TRBV30,.,.,TGTGCCTGGAGGCCCCTCGCAGGGCGGGGCGCCTACAATGAGCAGTTCTTC,CAWRPLAGRGAYNEQFF
TRBJ2-7,TRBV5-1,.,.,TGCGCCAGCAGCTTGGAGTGGGGGGCCTACGAGCAGTACTTC,CASSLEWGAYEQYF